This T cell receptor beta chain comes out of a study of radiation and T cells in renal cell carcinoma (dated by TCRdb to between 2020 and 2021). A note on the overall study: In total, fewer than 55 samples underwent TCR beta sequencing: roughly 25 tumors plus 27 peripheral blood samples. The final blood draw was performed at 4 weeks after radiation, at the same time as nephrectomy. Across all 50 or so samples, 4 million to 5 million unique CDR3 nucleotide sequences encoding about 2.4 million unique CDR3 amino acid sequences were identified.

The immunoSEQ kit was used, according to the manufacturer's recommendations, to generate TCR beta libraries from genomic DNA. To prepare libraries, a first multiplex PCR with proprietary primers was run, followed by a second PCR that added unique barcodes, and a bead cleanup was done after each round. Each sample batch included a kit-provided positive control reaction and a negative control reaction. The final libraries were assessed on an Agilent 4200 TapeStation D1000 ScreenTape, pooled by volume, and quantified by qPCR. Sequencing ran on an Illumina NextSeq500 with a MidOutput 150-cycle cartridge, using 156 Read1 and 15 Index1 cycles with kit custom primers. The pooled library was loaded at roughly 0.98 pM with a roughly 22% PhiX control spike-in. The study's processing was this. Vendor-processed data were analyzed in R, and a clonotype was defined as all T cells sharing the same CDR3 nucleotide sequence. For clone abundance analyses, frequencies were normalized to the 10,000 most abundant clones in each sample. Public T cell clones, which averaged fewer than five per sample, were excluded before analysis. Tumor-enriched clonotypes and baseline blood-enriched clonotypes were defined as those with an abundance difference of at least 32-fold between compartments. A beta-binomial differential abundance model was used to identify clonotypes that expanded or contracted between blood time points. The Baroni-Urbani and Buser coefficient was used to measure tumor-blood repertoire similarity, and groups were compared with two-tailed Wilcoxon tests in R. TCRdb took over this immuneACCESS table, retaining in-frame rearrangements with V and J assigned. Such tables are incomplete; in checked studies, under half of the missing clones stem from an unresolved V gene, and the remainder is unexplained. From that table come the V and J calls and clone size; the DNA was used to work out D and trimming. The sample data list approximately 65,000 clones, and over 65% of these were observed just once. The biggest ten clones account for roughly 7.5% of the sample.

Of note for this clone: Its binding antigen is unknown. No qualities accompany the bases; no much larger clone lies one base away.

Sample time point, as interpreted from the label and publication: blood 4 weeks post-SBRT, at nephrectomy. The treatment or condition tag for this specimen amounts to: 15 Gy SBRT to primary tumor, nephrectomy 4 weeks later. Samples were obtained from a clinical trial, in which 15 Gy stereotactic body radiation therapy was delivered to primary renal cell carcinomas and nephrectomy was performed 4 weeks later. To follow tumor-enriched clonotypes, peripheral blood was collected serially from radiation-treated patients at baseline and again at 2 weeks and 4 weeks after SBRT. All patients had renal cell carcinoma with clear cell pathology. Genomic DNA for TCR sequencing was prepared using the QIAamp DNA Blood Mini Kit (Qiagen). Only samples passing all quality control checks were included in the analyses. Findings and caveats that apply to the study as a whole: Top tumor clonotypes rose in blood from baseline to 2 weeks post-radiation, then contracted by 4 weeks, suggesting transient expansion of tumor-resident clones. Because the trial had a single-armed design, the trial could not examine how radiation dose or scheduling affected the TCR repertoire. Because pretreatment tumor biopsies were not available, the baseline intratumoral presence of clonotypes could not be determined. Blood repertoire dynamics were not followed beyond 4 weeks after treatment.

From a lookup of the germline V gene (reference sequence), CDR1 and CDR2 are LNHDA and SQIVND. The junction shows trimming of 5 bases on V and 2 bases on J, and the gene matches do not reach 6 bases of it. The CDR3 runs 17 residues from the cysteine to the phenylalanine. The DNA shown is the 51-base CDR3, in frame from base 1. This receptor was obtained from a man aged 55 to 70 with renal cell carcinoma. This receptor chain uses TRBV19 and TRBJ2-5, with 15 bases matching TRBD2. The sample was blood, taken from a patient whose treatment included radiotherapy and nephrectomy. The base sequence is TGTGCCAGTAGTCCCGGGACTAGCGGGAGGTGGCAAGAGACCCAGTACTTC. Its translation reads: CASSPGTSGRWQETQYF.